One sample yielded the 26 T cell receptor delta chains listed below, sequenced in a study of gamma-delta chains in newborns, infants, children (dated by TCRdb to about 2019). TCRdb names Illumina MiSeq as the instrument used. The public reads were reprocessed by TCRdb using CATT, and rows of matching DNA were later combined. Recorded for this sample are roughly 14,000 delta-chain clones; 7.3% of them occurred a single time. Jointly, the top ten make up 20% to 25% of the sample. The sequenced sample consisted of blood. The receptor set was obtained from a child who was a newborn, infant or young child, either healthy, febrile or measles-vaccinated (not recorded which).

This clone was counted at least ten times. A single base separates this from a much larger clone, so it may be a read error. Different DNA sequences within this sample yield the same CDR3. The chain has TRDV2 and TRDJ3, with 7 bases that match TRDD3. The CDR3 length is 16 residues. In germline, CDR1 is GEAIGNYY, CDR2 EKD. Trimming removed 1 base from V and 2 bases from J; junction bases left unmatched: 1. The CDR3 region has the DNA TGTGCCTGTGACACTTGGGGGACCTGGGACACCCGACAGATGTTTTTC. This gives the protein CACDTWGTWDTRQMFF.

In its sample, this clone was seen a few times. This may be a read error, as it is one base from a much larger clone. The rearrangement joins TRDV2 to TRDJ3, with 7 nucleotides matching TRDD3. In germline, CDR1 is GEAIGNYY, CDR2 EKD. The CDR3 covers 18 residues. The CDR3 region is CACDTWGTHPWGTRQMFF. DNA for the CDR3: TGTGCCTGTGACACCTGGGGGACCCATCCCTGGGGCACCCGACAGATGTTTTTC.

This clone was recorded a few times. The TCRdb protein comes from a much larger clone and disagrees with this DNA's translation at residues 3 and 4, likely due to a read error; the protein given here is derived from the DNA. J is TRDJ3 and V is TRDV3; 9 positions agree with TRDD3. Germline V gene data show CDR1 as TVYSNPD and CDR2 as GDNSRS (reference sequence). Germline trimming cut 1 base from V and 0 bases from J; bases unmatched to any gene: 1. This CDR3 has 16 amino acids. CDR3 loop: CAFNWGSSWDTRQMFF. The CDR3 bases are TGTGCCTTTAACTGGGGGAGCTCCTGGGACACCCGACAGATGTTTTTC.

Comments on this clone: A much larger clone differs from this one at a single base, so this may be a read error. The CDR3 loop is CACDTGGCGSWDTRQMFF. The CDR3 nucleotides read TGTGCCTGTGACACTGGGGGATGCGGCTCCTGGGACACCCGACAGATGTTTTTC. The chain carries TRDV2 and TRDJ3, with 8 bases aligning to TRDD3. The V gene's germline CDR1 is GEAIGNYY and CDR2 EKD. Trimming removed 1 base from V and 0 bases from J; junction bases left unmatched: 4. This CDR3 comprises 18 residues.

As regards this clone: Compared with germline, one end of the junction differs, possibly owing to a read error. CDR3 sequence (DNA): TGTGCCTGTGACATACTGGGGGCGTACATCTCCTGGGACACCCGGCAGATGTTTTTC. It encodes CACDILGAYISWDTRQMFF. The V and J genes are TRDV2 and TRDJ3, with 8 bases matching TRDD3. The CDR3 loop spans 19 amino acids. Germline V gene data show CDR1 as GEAIGNYY and CDR2 as EKD.

This sequence joins TRDV3 and TRDJ1, with TRDD3 as a possible D gene (6 bases). The CDR3 is 12 amino acids. CDR1 is TVYSNPD, CDR2 GDNSRS, per germline (reference sequence). Trimming removed 3 bases at V and 4 bases at J, with 12 bases between. The CDR3 loop reads CAFSSGYDKLIF. The CDR3 bases are TGTGCCTTCTCGTCGGGATACGATAAACTCATCTTT.

The rearrangement links TRDV2 to TRDJ3, with TRDD3 matching over 10 bases. Germline V CDR1 and CDR2: GEAIGNYY, EKD. The CDR3 contains 18 residues. Trimming took 3 bases from V and 4 from J; bases not matched to a gene: 8. CDR3 protein: CACDSPLGDKWDTRQMFF. The CDR3 DNA reads TGTGCCTGTGACTCGCCCCTGGGGGATAAATGGGACACCCGACAGATGTTTTTC.

The chain employs TRDV2 and TRDJ3, with 11 positions matching TRDD3. Germline lookup yields CDR1 GEAIGNYY and CDR2 EKD. V was pared by 2 bases and J by 7 bases, with 6 bases of the junction left unmatched. This CDR3 region has 17 residues. CDR3 nucleotides: TGTGCCTGTGACAGGCTGGGGGATACAGTCGACACCCGACAGATGTTTTTC. It specifies CACDRLGDTVDTRQMFF.

This clone was picked up a small number of times. A much bigger clone sits one base away, suggesting this may be a read error. The sample has other DNA sequences that encode this CDR3 too. The chain recombines TRDV2 with TRDJ2; 8 bases align to TRDD3. The CDR3 extends over 16 amino acids. CDR1 and CDR2 (germline): GEAIGNYY, EKD. The CDR3 protein is CACDTFWGTLTAQLFF. CDR3 DNA: TGTGCCTGTGACACCTTCTGGGGGACTTTGACAGCCCAACTCTTCTTT.

In its sample, this clone was seen many times. The chain employs TRDV2 and TRDJ3, with 12 bases matching TRDD3. Germline assignment: CDR1 GEAIGNYY and CDR2 EKD. The CDR3 is 19 residues long. J lost 2 bases, V lost 0 bases, and 4 bases had no gene match. For the CDR3, the DNA is TGTGCCTGTGACACCGCTGGGGGATACGCAGCCTGGGACACCCGACAGATGTTTTTC. This codes for CACDTAGGYAAWDTRQMFF.

This clone was picked up a small number of times. The chain combines TRDV2 with TRDJ3, with 9 bases aligning to TRDD3. V gave up 2 bases and J gave up 0 bases; unmatched junction bases: 7. This CDR3 has 19 amino acids. Looked up from germline, CDR1 is GEAIGNYY and CDR2 is EKD. CDR3 in DNA: TGTGCCTGTGACATACTGGGGGACGCGATCTCCTGGGACACCCGACAGATGTTTTTC. Translating it yields CACDILGDAISWDTRQMFF.

A word on this clone: Only one base separates this from a far larger clonotype, so it likely reflects a read error. The same CDR3 arises from other DNA sequences in this sample as well. The V call is TRDV2, the J call TRDJ3, with 7 bases lining up with TRDD3. The CDR3 contains 16 residues. Trimming took 1 base from V and 2 from J; bases not matched to a gene: 1. Germline CDR1 is GEAIGNYY and CDR2 is EKD. As DNA, the CDR3 is TGTGCCTGTGACACGTGGGGGACCTGGGACACCCGACAGATGTTTTTC. Translated: CACDTWGTWDTRQMFF.

Sample share makes this clone medium-sized. One end of the junction varies from germline; a read error may be responsible. In the same sample, other DNA sequences code for this CDR3. The chain has TRDV2 and TRDJ2; TRDD3 matches at 8 bases. Germline CDR1 GEAIGNYY, CDR2 EKD. CDR3 length: 16 residues. The CDR3: CACDILGATLTAQLFF. For the CDR3, the DNA is TGTGCCTGTGACATACTGGGGGCTACTTTGACAGCCCAACTCTTCTTT.

This clone rates as medium-sized. The V call is TRDV2, the J call TRDJ3, with TRDD3 identical over 7 bases. The germline CDR1 and CDR2 sequences are GEAIGNYY and EKD. The CDR3 consists of 18 residues. Trimming removed 0 bases from V and 0 bases from J; junction bases left unmatched: 4. CDR3 nucleotides: TGTGCCTGTGACACCCTGGGGGTCCGCTCCTGGGACACCCGACAGATGTTTTTC. Protein sequence: CACDTLGVRSWDTRQMFF.

This chain joins TRDV2 and TRDJ2; TRDD3 matches 8 bases. The trim removed 5 bases at V and 2 bases at J, leaving 0 bases unmatched. The CDR3 runs to 13 residues. The germline V gene has CDR1 GEAIGNYY and CDR2 EKD. CDR3 sequence reads: CACGGILTAQLFF. The CDR3 DNA reads as TGTGCCTGTGGGGGGATATTGACAGCACAACTCTTCTTT.

In the case of this clone: A read error may explain this, as a much larger clone is one base away. The J gene is TRDJ3, the V gene TRDV2, with 8 bases identical to TRDD3. From germline, CDR1 is GEAIGNYY and CDR2 EKD. The CDR3 has 18 residues. This chain's CDR3 is CACDTVWGSSWGTRQMFF. The CDR3 DNA reads as TGTGCCTGTGACACCGTCTGGGGGAGCTCCTGGGGCACCCGACAGATGTTTTTC.

A word on this clone: Compared with germline, one end of the junction differs, possibly owing to a read error. This chain joins TRDV2 and TRDJ3; 7 bases fit TRDD3. The CDR3 runs to 17 residues. Per the germline V gene, CDR1 is GEAIGNYY and CDR2 is EKD. Here the CDR3 DNA reads TGTGCCTGTGACACCTTGGGGGACTCCTTGGACACCCGACAGATGTTTTTC. It is translated as CACDTLGDSLDTRQMFF.

This rearrangement joins TRDV2 to TRDJ3; D remains unclear. Per germline, CDR1 GEAIGNYY and CDR2 EKD. The CDR3 is 18 residues long. Trimming took off 1 base at V and 0 bases at J, with 12 bases between the two ends. In DNA form, the CDR3 reads TGTGCCTGTGACACGCTCATCCTTAGCTCCTGGGACACCCGACAGATGTTTTTC. Residues: CACDTLILSSWDTRQMFF.

This clone was seen more than once but under ten times. The CDR3 loop reads CACDLLGDNGSWDTRQMFF. CDR3 DNA sequence: TGTGCCTGTGACTTACTGGGGGATAACGGATCCTGGGACACCCGACAGATGTTTTTC. The chain employs TRDV2 and TRDJ3, with 11 bases matching TRDD3. Trimming took 3 bases from V and 1 from J; bases not matched to a gene: 7. Germline values: CDR1 GEAIGNYY, CDR2 EKD. The CDR3 totals 19 residues.

A remark on this clone: A mismatch at residue 8 separates the TCRdb protein from the translated DNA, so the protein presented here was translated from the DNA. The chain carries TRDV2 and TRDJ3; D perhaps matches TRDD3 (5 bases). Germline V gene lookup returns CDR1 GEAIGNYY and CDR2 EKD. The V end was cut by 0 bases, the J end by 2 bases, with 13 bases between. This CDR3 is 18 amino acids long. CDR3 protein: CACDTLGSGTWDTRQMFF. CDR3 DNA sequence: TGTGCCTGTGACACCCTGGGATCCGGGACCTGGGACACCCGACAGATGTTTTTC.

Here the CDR3 DNA reads TGTGCCTGTGACCCCAATTACACCGATAAACTCATCTTT. Translating gives CACDPNYTDKLIF. The chain is built from TRDV2 and TRDJ1, with no clear D. V lost 3 bases, J lost 0 bases, and 7 bases lay in between. CDR3 length equals 13 residues. Per germline, CDR1 GEAIGNYY and CDR2 EKD.

Comments on this clone: Other DNA sequences from this sample encode an identical CDR3 as well. This chain uses TRDV2 with TRDJ3; 11 positions agree with TRDD3. The CDR3 totals 19 residues. Germline CDR1 GEAIGNYY, CDR2 EKD. Germline trimming cut 1 base from V and 0 bases from J; bases unmatched to any gene: 4. DNA of the CDR3: TGTGCCTGTGACACTTTACTGGGGGATAGCTCCTGGGACACCCGACAGATGTTTTTC. Translating it yields CACDTLLGDSSWDTRQMFF.

The V gene is TRDV2, the J gene TRDJ2; 9 bases match TRDD3. Germline assignment: CDR1 GEAIGNYY and CDR2 EKD. The trim removed 3 bases at V and 0 bases at J, leaving 13 bases unmatched. There are 19 residues in the CDR3. CDR3 loop: CACDPIRGIPQSLTAQLFF. The CDR3 coding sequence is TGTGCCTGTGACCCTATTAGGGGGATACCTCAGTCTTTGACAGCACAACTCTTCTTT.

This clone was seen repeatedly, ten times or more. V gene TRDV2 combines with J gene TRDJ2; 13 nucleotides line up with TRDD3. Germline-derived CDR1 and CDR2 are GEAIGNYY and EKD. Trimming took 3 bases from V and 5 from J; bases not matched to a gene: 5. The CDR3 covers 16 residues. The CDR3 DNA reads as TGTGCCTGTGACCTACTGGGGGATACGGGAACAGCACAACTCTTCTTT. Translating it yields CACDLLGDTGTAQLFF.

This clone was seen many times. The V and J genes are TRDV2 and TRDJ1; 10 nucleotides line up with TRDD3. The V segment lost 1 base and the J segment 4 bases; nucleotides outside the gene matches: 2. There are 14 residues in the CDR3. Germline V gene data show CDR1 as GEAIGNYY and CDR2 as EKD. The CDR3 DNA is TGTGCCTGTGACACACTGGGGGATTTCGATAAACTCATCTTT. Its translation: CACDTLGDFDKLIF.

This clone was found many times. Other DNA sequences in this specimen translate into the identical CDR3. The rearrangement joins TRDV2 to TRDJ3; tentative D call: TRDD3 (5 bases). Germline V gene lookup returns CDR1 GEAIGNYY and CDR2 EKD. Trimming took 0 bases from V and 1 from J, leaving 12 bases between them. The CDR3 length is 18 residues. CDR3 sequence: CACDTVSGESWDTRQMFF. The CDR3 DNA sequence: TGTGCCTGTGACACCGTAAGTGGGGAGTCCTGGGACACCCGACAGATGTTTTTC.